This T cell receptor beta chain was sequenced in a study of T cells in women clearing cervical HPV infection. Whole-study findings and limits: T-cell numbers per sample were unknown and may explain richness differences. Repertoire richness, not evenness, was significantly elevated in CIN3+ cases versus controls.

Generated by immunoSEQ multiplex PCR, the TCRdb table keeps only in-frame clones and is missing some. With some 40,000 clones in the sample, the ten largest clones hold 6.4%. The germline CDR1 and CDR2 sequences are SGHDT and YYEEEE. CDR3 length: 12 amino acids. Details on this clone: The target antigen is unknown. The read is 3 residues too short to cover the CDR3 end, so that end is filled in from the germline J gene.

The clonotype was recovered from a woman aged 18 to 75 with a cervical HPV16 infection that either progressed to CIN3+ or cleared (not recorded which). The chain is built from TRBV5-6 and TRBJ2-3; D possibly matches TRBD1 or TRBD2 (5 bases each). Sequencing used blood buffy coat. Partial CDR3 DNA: TGTGCCAGCAGCTTGCGAGGGGAGCCG. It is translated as CASSLRGEP. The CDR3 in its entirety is CASSLRGEPQYF.